This TCR beta chain derives from a study of shared clonotypes between healthy human individuals. Whole-study results and caveats: Sampling involved blood alone; tissue repertoires likely differ. The study found about 5% of naive CD4 clonotypes shared across several donors. In contrast to clonotypes shared by all four donors, non-shared clonotypes had lower generation probabilities.

Points on this clone: Its antigen is undetermined.

Germline CDR1 reads MGHRA; CDR2 reads YSYEKL. V was cut by 3 bases and J by 0 bases, with 9 bases left in between. CDR3 length equals 14 residues. Produced via immunoSEQ multiplex PCR; TCRdb's table is partial and in-frame only. The sample lists approximately 320,000 clones, roughly 87% seen once, with 15% to 20% in the top ten. The rearrangement uses TRBV4-1 and TRBJ2-7, with D uncertain. This receptor was identified in a man between 18 and 29 years old in good health. The sequenced sample consisted of memory CD8+ T cells sorted from blood. Subset: CD45RO+ cells pooled with CCR7-negative TemRA cells. DNA of the CDR3: TGCGCCAGCAGCCAGTCAGACAACTCCTACGAGCAGTACTTC. Translated, it gives CASSQSDNSYEQYF.